This TCR beta chain was found in a study of control samples from healthy donors and cancer patients. The assay was immunoSEQ multiplex PCR, and TCRdb's table has in-frame clones only and misses some. The data hold 130,000 to 150,000 clones, with around 92% observed a single time. The ends lost 4 bases at V and 1 base at J; junction bases unmatched: 5. Germline CDR1 is LNHDA and CDR2 is SQIVND (reference sequence). This CDR3 is built from 18 residues. The sequence derives from a man aged 25-45 years in good health. The chain joins TRBV19 to TRBJ2-1; TRBD2 matches 15 bases. Sequenced material: blood. The CDR3, as DNA: TGTGCCAGTAGTACGTCGGGACTAGCGGGGGGTTCCTACAATGAGCAGTTCTTC. Translating gives CASSTSGLAGGSYNEQFF.